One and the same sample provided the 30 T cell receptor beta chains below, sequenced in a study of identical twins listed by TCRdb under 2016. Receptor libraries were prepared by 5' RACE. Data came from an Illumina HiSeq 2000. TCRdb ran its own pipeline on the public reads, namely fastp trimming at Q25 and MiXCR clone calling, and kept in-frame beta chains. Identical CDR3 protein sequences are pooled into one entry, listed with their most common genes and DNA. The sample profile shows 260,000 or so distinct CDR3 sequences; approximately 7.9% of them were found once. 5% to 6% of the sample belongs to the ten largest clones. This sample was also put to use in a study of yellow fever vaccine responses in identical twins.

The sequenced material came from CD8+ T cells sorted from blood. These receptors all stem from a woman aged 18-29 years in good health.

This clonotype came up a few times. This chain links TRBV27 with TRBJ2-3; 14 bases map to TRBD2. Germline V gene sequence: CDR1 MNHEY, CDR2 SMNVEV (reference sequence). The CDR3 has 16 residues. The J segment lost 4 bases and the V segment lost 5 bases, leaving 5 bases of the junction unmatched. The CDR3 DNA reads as TGTGCCAGCAGTCCGGGACTAGCGGGGGCACCAGATACGCAGTATTTT. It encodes CASSPGLAGAPDTQYF.

The CDR3 loop reads CSARDPQISGNTIYF. The CDR3 DNA is TGCAGTGCTAGAGACCCTCAGATCTCTGGAAACACCATATATTTT. The rearrangement links TRBV20-1 to TRBJ1-3; D gene uncertain. The CDR3 runs 15 residues. V lost 0 bases, J lost 0 bases, and 9 bases lay in between. Germline CDR1 DFQATT, CDR2 SNEGSKA (reference sequence).

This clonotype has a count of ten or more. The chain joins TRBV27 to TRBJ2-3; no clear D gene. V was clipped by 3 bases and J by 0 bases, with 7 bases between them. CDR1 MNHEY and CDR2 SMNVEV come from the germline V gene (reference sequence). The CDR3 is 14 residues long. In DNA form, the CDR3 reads TGTGCCAGCAGTTTGTGGGCTAGCACAGATACGCAGTATTTT. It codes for CASSLWASTDTQYF.

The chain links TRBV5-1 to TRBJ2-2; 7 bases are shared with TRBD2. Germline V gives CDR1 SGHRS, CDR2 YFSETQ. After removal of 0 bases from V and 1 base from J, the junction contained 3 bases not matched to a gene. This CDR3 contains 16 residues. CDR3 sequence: CASSLGEGRNTGELFF. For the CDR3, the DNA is TGCGCCAGCAGCTTGGGGGAGGGAAGGAACACCGGGGAGCTGTTTTTT.

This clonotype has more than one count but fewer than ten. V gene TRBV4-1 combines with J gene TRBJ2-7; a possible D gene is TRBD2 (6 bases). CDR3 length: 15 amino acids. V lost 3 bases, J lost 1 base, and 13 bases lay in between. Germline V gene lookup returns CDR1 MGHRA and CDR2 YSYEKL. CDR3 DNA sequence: TGCGCCAGCAGCCAGGAGTGGGCGGGGTCCTACGAGCAGTACGTC. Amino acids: CASSQEWAGSYEQYV.

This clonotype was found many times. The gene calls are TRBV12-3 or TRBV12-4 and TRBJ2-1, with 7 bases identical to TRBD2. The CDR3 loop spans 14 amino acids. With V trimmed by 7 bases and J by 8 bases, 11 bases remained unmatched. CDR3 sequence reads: CASTPIIAGDEQFF. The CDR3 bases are TGTGCCAGCACCCCGATCATCGCGGGGGATGAGCAGTTCTTC.

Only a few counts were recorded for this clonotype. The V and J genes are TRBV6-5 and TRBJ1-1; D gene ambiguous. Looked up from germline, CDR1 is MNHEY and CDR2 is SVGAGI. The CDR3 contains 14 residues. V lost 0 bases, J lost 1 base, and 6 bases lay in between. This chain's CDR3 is CASSYSWGNTEAFF. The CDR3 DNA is TGTGCCAGCAGTTACTCATGGGGGAACACTGAAGCTTTCTTT.

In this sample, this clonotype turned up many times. CDR3 nucleotide sequence: TGCAGTGCAGGACTAGCCGATAATGAGCAGTTCTTC. It codes for CSAGLADNEQFF. This sequence joins TRBV20-1 and TRBJ2-1; 8 bases fit TRBD2. Trimming removed 6 bases from V and 7 bases from J; junction bases left unmatched: 5. CDR1 is DFQATT, CDR2 SNEGSKA, per germline (reference sequence). The CDR3 sequence is 12 residues long.

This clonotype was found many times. Here the CDR3 DNA reads TGTGCCAGCAGCGCCAATGACGAGCAGTACTTC. As protein: CASSANDEQYF. V usage is TRBV11-3 and J usage is TRBJ2-7; D call uncertain. From germline, CDR1 is SGHNT and CDR2 YENEEA. V lost 5 bases to trimming and J lost 5 bases, with 7 bases between them. The CDR3 covers 11 residues.

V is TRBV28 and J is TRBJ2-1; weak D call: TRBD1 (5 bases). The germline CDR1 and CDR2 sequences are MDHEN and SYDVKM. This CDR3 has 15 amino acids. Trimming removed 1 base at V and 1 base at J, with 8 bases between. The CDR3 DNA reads TGTGCCAGCAGTTTATTAAGGGGATCCTACAATGAGCAGTTCTTC. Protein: CASSLLRGSYNEQFF.

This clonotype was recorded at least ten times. In DNA form, the CDR3 reads TGCAGTGCCACAGGCCCTCTACTAACCGGGGAGCTGTTTTTT. Protein product: CSATGPLLTGELFF. The chain employs TRBV20-1 and TRBJ2-2, with D tentatively TRBD1 (5 bases). Germline V gene lookup returns CDR1 DFQATT and CDR2 SNEGSKA (reference sequence). Deletions cut 6 bases from V and 5 bases from J, with 16 bases between. The CDR3 totals 14 residues.

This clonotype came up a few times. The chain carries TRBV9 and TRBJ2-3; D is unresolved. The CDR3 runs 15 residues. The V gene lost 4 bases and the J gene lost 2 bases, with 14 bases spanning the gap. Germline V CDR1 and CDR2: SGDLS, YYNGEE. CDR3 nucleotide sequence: TGTGCCAGCAGCCGACACGGGCCCCACACAGATACGCAGTATTTT. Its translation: CASSRHGPHTDTQYF.

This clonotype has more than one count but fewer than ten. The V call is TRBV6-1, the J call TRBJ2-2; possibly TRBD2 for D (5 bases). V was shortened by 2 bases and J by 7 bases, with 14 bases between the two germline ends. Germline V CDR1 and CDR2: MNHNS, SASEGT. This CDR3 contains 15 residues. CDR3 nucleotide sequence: TGTGCCAGCAGTGAATCCCAGTGGGAGAACGGGGAGCTGTTTTTT. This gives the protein CASSESQWENGELFF.

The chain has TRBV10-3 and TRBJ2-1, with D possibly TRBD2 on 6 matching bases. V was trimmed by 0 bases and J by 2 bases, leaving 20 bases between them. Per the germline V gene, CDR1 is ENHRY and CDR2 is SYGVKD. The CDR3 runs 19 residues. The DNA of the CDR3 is TGTGCCATCAGTGAGTCGATCGGGCAGGGAGGATTAACCTACAATGAGCAGTTCTTC. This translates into CAISESIGQGGLTYNEQFF.

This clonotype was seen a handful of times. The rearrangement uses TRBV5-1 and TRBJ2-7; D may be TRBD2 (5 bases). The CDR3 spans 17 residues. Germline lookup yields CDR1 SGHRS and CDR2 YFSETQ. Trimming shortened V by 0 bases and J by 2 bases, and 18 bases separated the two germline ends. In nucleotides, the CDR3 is TGCGCCAGCAGCTTGGGCAAGACTCCCGACGGGGCCTACGAGCAGTACTTC. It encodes CASSLGKTPDGAYEQYF.

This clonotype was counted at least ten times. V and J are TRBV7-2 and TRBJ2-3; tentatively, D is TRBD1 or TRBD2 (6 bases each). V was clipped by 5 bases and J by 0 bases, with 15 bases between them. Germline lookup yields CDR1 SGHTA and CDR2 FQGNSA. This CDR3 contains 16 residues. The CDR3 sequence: CASSLNGGLSTDTQYF. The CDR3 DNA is TGTGCCAGCAGCCTCAATGGGGGGCTTAGCACAGATACGCAGTATTTT.

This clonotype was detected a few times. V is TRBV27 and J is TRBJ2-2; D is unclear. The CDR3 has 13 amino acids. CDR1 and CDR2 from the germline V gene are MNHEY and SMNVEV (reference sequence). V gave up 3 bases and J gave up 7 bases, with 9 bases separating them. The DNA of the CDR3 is TGTGCCAGCAGTTTCTCCGGAGACGGGGAGCTGTTTTTT. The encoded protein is CASSFSGDGELFF.

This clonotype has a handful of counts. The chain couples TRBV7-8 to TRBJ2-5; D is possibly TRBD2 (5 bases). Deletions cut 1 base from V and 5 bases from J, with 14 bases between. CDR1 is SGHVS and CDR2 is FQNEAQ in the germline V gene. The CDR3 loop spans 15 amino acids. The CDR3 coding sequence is TGTGCCAGCAGCTTAGAGCGGCCATCGGCGGAGACCCAGTACTTC. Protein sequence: CASSLERPSAETQYF.

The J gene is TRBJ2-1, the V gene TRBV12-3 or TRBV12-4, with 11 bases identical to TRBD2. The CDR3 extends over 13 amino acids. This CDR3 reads CVSGRALINEQFF. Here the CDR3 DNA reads TGTGTTAGCGGGAGGGCCTTGATCAATGAGCAGTTCTTC.

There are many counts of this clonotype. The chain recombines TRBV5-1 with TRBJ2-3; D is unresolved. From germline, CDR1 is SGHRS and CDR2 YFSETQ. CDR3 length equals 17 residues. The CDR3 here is CVSSQDPSRASTDTQYF. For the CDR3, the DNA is TGCGTTAGCTCACAAGACCCCTCTAGAGCTAGCACAGATACGCAGTATTTT.

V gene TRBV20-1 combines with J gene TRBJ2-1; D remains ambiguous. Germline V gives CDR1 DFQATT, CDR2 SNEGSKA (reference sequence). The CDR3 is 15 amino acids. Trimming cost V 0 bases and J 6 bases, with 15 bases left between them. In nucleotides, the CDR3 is TGCAGTGCTAGAGACCACGCTTCCTCGGGCAATGAGCAGTTCTTC. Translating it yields CSARDHASSGNEQFF.

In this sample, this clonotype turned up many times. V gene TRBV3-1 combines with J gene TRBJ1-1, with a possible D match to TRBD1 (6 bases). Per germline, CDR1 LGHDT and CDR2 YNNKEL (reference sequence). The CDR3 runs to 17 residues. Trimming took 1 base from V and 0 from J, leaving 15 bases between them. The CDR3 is CASSQAGTRPMNTEAFF. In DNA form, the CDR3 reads TGTGCCAGCAGCCAAGCTGGGACACGGCCGATGAACACTGAAGCTTTCTTT. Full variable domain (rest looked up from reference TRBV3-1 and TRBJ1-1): DTAVSQTPKYLVTQMGNDKSIKCEQNLGHDTMYWYKQDSKKFLKIMFSYNNKELIINETVPNRFSPKSPDKAHLNLHINSLELGDSAVYFCASSQAGTRPMNTEAFFGQGTRLTVV.

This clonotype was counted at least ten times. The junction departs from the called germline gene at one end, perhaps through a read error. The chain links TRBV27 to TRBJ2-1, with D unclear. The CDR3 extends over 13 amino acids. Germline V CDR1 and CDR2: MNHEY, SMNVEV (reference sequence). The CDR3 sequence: CASSFTSSNEQFF. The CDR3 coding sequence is TGTGCCAGCAGTTTTACGTCCTCCAATGAGCAGTTCTTC.

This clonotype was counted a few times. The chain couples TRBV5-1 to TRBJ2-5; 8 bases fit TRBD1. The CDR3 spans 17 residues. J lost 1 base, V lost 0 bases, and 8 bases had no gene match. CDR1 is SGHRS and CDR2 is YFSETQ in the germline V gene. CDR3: CASSLEGADRAQETQYF. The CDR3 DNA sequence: TGCGCCAGCAGCTTGGAAGGGGCGGACAGGGCCCAAGAGACCCAGTACTTC.

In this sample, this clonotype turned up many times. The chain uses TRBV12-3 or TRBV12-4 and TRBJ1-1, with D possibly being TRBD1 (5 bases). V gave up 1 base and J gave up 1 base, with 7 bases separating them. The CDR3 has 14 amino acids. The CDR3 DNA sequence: TGTGCCAGCAGTTTAGGCCAGGGGAACACTGAAGCTTTCTTT. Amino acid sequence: CASSLGQGNTEAFF.

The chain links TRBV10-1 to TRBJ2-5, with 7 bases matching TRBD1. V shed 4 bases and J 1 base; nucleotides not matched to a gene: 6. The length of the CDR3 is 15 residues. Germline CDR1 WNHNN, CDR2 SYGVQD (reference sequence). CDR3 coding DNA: TGCGCCAGCAGTGCGGGACAGTCTACCCAAGAGACCCAGTACTTC. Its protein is CASSAGQSTQETQYF.

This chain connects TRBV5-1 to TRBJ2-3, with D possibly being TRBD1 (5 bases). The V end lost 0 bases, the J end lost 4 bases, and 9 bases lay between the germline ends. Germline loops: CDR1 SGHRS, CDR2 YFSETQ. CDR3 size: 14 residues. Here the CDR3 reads CASSLDQGADTQYF. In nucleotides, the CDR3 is TGCGCCAGCAGCTTGGACCAGGGCGCAGATACGCAGTATTTT.

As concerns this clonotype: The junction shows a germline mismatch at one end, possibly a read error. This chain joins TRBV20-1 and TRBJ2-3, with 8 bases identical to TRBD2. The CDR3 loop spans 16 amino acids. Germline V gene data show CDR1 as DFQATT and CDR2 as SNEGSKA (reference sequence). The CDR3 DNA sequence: TGCTGTGCTAGAGTCTACGCGGGAGGCCTAGAAGATACGCAGTATTTT. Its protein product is CCARVYAGGLEDTQYF.

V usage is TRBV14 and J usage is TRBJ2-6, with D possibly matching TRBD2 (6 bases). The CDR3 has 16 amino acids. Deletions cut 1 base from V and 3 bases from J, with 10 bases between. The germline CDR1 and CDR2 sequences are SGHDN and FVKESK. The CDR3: CASSQVEGFGANVLTF. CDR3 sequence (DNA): TGTGCCAGCAGCCAAGTGGAGGGGTTTGGGGCCAACGTCCTGACTTTC. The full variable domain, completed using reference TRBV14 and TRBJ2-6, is EAGVTQFPSHSVIEKGQTVTLRCDPISGHDNLYWYRRVMGKEIKFLLHFVKESKQDESGMPNNRFLAERTGGTYSTLKVQPAELEDSGVYFCASSQVEGFGANVLTFGAGSRLTVL.

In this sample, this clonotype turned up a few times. The chain's CDR3 is CASSQPPSYEQYV. The CDR3 region has the DNA TGTGCCAGCAGCCAACCCCCCTCCTACGAGCAGTACGTC. The chain joins TRBV7-9 to TRBJ2-7; D remains ambiguous. V was pared by 5 bases and J by 0 bases, with 8 bases between. The CDR3 spans 13 residues. Germline assignment: CDR1 SEHNR and CDR2 FQNEAQ (reference sequence).